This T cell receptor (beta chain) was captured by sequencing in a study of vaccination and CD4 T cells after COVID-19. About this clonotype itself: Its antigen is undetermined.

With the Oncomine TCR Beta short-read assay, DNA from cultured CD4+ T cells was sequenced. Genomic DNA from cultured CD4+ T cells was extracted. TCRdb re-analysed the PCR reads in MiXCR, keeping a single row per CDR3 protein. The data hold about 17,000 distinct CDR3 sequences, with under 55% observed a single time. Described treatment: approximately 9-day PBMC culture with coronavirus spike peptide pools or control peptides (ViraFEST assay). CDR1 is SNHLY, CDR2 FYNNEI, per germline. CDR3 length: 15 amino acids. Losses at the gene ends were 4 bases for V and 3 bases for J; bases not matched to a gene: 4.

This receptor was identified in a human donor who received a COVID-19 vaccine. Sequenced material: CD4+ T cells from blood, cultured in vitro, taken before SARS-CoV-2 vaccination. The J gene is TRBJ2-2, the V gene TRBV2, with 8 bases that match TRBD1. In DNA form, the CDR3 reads TGTGCCAGCAGTGTCTTGACAGGGGACACCGGGGAGCTGTTTTTT. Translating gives CASSVLTGDTGELFF.